The rows below give T cell receptor beta chains drawn from one sample of a study of shared clonotypes between healthy human individuals. Sequencing used immunoSEQ multiplex PCR; TCRdb keeps in-frame clones, though not all of them. Of some 1 million clones in the sample, about three quarters were seen once. Sequenced sample: memory CD4+ T cells sorted from blood. Every receptor here comes from a young man in good health. CDR3s include the opening cysteine and the closing phenylalanine or tryptophan. Fields, in order: clone size, CDR3 length, D gene, V gene, J gene, CDR3 DNA, CDR3 protein. D genes are given only for firm matches. A row's size may be missing; if present it is once, few, many or a size class.

.	17	.	TRBV19	TRBJ2-7	TGTGCCAGTAGTACCCGCGGGCAGGGAGGCTTAACCTACGAGCAGTACTTC	CASSTRGQGGLTYEQYF
.	15	.	TRBV5-1	TRBJ2-2	TGCGCCAGCAGCCCCAACCCCTATCCTACCGGGGAGCTGTTTTTT	CASSPNPYPTGELFF
.	15	.	TRBV5-5	TRBJ1-6	TGTGCCAGCAGCTCGATCGCGAGGGCGAATTCACCCCTCCACTTT	CASSSIARANSPLHF
.	15	TRBD1	TRBV6-5	TRBJ2-7	TGTGCCAGCTCGCGATCCCGGGACAGCTCCTACGAGCAGTACTTC	CASSRSRDSSYEQYF
.	17	.	TRBV29-1	TRBJ2-5	TGCAGCGTTGAAGACTCGGGTCCCTTGGGGCAACAAGAGACCCAGTACTTC	CSVEDSGPLGQQETQYF
.	11	.	TRBV29-1	TRBJ1-6	TGCAGCGTTCCGCGGGCCCCTGGGATTTTTTTT	CSVPRAPGIFF
few	13	.	TRBV5-1	TRBJ2-7	TGCGCCAGCAGACTCGGCGATCTCGGCGAGCAGTACTTC	CASRLGDLGEQYF
.	15	.	TRBV27	TRBJ1-5	TGTGCCAGCAGTTTAGGGGGCGAGGTATATCAGCCCCAGCATTTT	CASSLGGEVYQPQHF
.	15	.	TRBV5-1	TRBJ1-2	TGCGCCAGCAGCCCCCGTGGGGGGGGTGTCTATGGCTACACCTTC	CASSPRGGGVYGYTF
.	16	TRBD1	TRBV6-5	TRBJ1-1	TGTGCCAGCAGTTACCGGCAGGGGGCCTTAAACACTGAAGCTTTCTTT	CASSYRQGALNTEAFF
.	14	.	TRBV5-6	TRBJ2-1	TGTGCCAGCAGCTTCGTCCGAGCCTACAATGAGCAGTTCTTC	CASSFVRAYNEQFF
.	15	.	TRBV30	TRBJ1-1	TGTGCCTGGAGTCGTAAGGGGCGCAGGGACACTGAAGCTTTCTTT	CAWSRKGRRDTEAFF
once	16	TRBD1	TRBV5-1	TRBJ2-6	TGCGCCAGCAGCGCCGGGACAGCCTCTGGGGCCAACGTCCTGACTTTC	CASSAGTASGANVLTF
.	15	.	TRBV11-2	TRBJ1-4	TGTGCCAGCAGCAGGACCGGCGCAACTAATGAAAAACTGTTTTTT	CASSRTGATNEKLFF
.	14	.	TRBV7-2	TRBJ2-5	TGTGCCAGCAGCTTTTCAACGGGAGTAGAGACCCAGTACTTC	CASSFSTGVETQYF
.	14	TRBD2	TRBV7-9	TRBJ2-2	TGTGCCGGCGGTCAAACGGGGGGCACCGGGGAGCTGTTTTTT	CAGGQTGGTGELFF